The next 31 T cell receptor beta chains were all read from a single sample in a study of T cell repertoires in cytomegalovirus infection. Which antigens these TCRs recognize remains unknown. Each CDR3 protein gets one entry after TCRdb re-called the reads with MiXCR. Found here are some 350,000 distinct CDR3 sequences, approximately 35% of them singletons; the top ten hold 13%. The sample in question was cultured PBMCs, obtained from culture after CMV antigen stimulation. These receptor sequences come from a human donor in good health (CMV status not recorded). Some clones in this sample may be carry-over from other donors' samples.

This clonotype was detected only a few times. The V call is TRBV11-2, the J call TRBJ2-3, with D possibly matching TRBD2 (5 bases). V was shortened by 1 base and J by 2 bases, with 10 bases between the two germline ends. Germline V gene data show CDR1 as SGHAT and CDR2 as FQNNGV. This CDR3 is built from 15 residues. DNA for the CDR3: TGTGCCAGCAGCTTAGCGGCGGGTCCCACAGATACGCAGTATTTT. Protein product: CASSLAAGPTDTQYF.

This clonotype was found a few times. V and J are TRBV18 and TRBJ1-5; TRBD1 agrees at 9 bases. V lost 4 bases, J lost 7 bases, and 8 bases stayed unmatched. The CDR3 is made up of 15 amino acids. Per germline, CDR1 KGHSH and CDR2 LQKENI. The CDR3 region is CASSQKQGAEQPQHF. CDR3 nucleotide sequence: TGTGCCAGCTCACAAAAACAGGGGGCTGAGCAGCCCCAGCATTTT.

The CDR3 reads CASSLLAQETQYF. Written as DNA, the CDR3 is TGTGCCAGCAGCTTACTAGCTCAAGAGACCCAGTACTTC. V usage is TRBV7-2 and J usage is TRBJ2-5, with a tentative D call TRBD2 (5 bases). The CDR3 runs to 13 residues. Germline V lookup: CDR1 SGHTA, CDR2 FQGNSA. Trimming stripped 2 bases from V and 2 bases from J, with 6 bases between.

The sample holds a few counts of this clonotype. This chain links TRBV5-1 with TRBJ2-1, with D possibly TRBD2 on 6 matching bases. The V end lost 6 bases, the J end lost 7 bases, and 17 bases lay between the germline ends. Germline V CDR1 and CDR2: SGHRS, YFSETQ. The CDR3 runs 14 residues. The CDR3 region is CASIRGGTENEQFF. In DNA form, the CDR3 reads TGCGCCAGCATCCGGGGCGGGACGGAAAATGAGCAGTTCTTC.

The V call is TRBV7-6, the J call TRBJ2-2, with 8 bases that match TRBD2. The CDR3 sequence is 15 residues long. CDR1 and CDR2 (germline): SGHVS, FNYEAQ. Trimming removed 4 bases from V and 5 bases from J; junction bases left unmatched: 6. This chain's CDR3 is CASSSLADGTGELFF. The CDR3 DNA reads TGTGCCAGCAGCTCACTAGCGGATGGTACCGGGGAGCTGTTTTTT.

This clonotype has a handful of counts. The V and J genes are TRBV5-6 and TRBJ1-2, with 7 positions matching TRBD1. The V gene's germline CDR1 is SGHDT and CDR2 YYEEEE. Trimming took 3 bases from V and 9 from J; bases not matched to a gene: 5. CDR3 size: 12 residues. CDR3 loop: CASSWLGGRYTF. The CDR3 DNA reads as TGTGCCAGCAGCTGGTTAGGGGGCCGCTACACCTTC.

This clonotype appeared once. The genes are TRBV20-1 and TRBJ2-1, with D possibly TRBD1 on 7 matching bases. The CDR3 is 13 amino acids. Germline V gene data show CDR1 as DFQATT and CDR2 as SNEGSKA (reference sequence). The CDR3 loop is CSTSRPGTDEQFF. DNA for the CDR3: TGCAGCACTAGCCGACCAGGGACAGATGAGCAGTTCTTC.

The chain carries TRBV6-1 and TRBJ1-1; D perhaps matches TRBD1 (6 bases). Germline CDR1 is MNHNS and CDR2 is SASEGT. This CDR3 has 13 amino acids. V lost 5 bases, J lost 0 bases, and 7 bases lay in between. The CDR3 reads CASSPGVNTEAFF. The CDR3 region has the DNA TGTGCCAGCAGTCCAGGGGTGAACACTGAAGCTTTCTTT.

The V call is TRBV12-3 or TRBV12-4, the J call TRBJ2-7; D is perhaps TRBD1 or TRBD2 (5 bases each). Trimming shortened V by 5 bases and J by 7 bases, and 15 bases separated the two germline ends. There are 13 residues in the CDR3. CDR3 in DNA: TGTGCCAGCAGTCGGACCGGGTGGGGGGAGCAGTACTTC. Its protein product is CASSRTGWGEQYF.

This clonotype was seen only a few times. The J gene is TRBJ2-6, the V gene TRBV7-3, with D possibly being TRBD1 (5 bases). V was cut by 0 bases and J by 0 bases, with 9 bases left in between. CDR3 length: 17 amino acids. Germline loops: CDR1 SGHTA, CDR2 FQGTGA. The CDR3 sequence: CASSLTGASSGANVLTF. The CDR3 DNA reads TGTGCCAGCAGCTTAACTGGGGCTAGCTCTGGGGCCAACGTCCTGACTTTC.

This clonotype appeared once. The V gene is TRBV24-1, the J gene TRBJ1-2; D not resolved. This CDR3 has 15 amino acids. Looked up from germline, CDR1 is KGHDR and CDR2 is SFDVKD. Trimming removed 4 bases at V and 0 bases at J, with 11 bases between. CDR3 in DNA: TGTGCCACCAGTGACTTGGACGGTGCTAACTATGGCTACACCTTC. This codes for CATSDLDGANYGYTF.

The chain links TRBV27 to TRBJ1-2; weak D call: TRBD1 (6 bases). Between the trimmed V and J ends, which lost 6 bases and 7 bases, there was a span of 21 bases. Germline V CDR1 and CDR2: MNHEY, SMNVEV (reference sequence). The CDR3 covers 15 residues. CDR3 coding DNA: TGTGCCAGCAGCCTACGGGGAGGGGGAGGATTTGGCTACACCTTC. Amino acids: CASSLRGGGGFGYTF.

The CDR3 here is CASSLDIAGLAETQYF. The CDR3 DNA sequence: TGTGCCAGCAGCTTAGATATCGCGGGACTAGCGGAGACCCAGTACTTC. The rearrangement uses TRBV7-2 and TRBJ2-5; 10 positions match TRBD2. This CDR3 has 16 residues. Germline V CDR1 and CDR2: SGHTA, FQGNSA. The junction had 7 bases not matched to a gene; V was cut back by 1 base and J by 5 bases.

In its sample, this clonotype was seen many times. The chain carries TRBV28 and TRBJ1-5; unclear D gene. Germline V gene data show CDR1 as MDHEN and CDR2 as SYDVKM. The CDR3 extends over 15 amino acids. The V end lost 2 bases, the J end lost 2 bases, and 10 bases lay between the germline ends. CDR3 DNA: TGTGCCAGCAGTTTAAGCTTGGCCGGCAATCAGCCCCAGCATTTT. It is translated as CASSLSLAGNQPQHF. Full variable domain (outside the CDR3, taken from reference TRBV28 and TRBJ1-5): DVKVTQSSRYLVKRTGEKVFLECVQDMDHENMFWYRQDPGLGLRLIYFSYDVKMKEKGDIPEGYSVSREKKERFSLILESASTNQTSMYLCASSLSLAGNQPQHFGDGTRLSIL.

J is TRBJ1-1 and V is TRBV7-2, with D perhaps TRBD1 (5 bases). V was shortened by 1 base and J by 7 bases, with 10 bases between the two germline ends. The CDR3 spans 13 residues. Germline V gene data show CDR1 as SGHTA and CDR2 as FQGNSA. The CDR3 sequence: CASSLVARDEAFF. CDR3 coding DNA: TGTGCCAGCAGCTTAGTAGCCAGGGATGAAGCTTTCTTT.

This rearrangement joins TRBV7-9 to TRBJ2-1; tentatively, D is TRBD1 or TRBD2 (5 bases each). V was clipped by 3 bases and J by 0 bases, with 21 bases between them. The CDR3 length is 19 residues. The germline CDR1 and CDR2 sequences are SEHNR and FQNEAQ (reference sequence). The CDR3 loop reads CASSLGEMTNPTSYNEQFF. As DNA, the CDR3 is TGTGCCAGCAGCTTGGGGGAAATGACAAACCCCACCTCCTACAATGAGCAGTTCTTC.

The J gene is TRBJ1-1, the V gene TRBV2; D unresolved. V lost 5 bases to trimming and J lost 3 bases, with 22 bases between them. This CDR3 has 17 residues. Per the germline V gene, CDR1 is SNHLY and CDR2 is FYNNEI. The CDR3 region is CASSTGFLLRAHTEAFF. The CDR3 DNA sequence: TGTGCCAGCAGTACCGGGTTCTTACTTCGGGCTCACACTGAAGCTTTCTTT. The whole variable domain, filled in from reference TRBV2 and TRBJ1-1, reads EPEVTQTPSHQVTQMGQEVILRCVPISNHLYFYWYRQILGQKVEFLVSFYNNEISEKSEIFDDQFSVERPDGSNFTLKIRSTKLEDSAMYFCASSTGFLLRAHTEAFFGQGTRLTVV.

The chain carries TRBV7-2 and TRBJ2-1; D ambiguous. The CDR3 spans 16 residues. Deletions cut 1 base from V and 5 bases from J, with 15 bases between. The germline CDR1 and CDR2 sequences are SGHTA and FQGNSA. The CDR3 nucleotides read TGTGCCAGCAGCTTAGGTCGGCTGATACTTAACAATGAGCAGTTCTTC. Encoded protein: CASSLGRLILNNEQFF.

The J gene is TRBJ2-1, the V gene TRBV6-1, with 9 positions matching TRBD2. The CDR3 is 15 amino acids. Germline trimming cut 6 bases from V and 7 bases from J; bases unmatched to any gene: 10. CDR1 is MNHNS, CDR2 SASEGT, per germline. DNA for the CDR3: TGTGCCAGCAGAAAAGGGACTAGCTCTAGTAATGAGCAGTTCTTC. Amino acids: CASRKGTSSSNEQFF.

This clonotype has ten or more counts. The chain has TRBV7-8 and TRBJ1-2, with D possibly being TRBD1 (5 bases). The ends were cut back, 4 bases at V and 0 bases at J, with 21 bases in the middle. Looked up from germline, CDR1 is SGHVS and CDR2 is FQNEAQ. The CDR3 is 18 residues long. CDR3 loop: CASSSRQIQQLANYGYTF. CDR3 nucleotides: TGTGCCAGCAGCTCACGACAGATCCAGCAATTAGCTAACTATGGCTACACCTTC.

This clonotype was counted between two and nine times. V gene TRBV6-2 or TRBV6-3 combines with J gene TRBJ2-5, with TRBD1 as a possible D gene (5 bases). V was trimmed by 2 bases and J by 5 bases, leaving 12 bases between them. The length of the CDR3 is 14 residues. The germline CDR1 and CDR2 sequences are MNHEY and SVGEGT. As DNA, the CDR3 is TGTGCCAGCAGTTACACCGACAGAGGCGAGACCCAGTACTTC. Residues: CASSYTDRGETQYF.

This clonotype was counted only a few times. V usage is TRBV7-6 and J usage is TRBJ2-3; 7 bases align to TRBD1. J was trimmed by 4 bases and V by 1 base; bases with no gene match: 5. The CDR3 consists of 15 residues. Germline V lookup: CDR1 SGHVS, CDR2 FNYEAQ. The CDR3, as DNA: TGTGCCAGCAGCTTAGAGACAGGGTTTGCAGATACGCAGTATTTT. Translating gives CASSLETGFADTQYF.

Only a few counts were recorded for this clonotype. The CDR3 DNA reads TGTGCCAGCAGCCCGAGACTAGCGGGCTCCTACAATGAGCAGTTCTTC. Amino acids: CASSPRLAGSYNEQFF. This chain connects TRBV7-2 to TRBJ2-1; 10 bases map to TRBD2. V shed 5 bases and J 0 bases; nucleotides not matched to a gene: 4. The germline V gene encodes CDR1 SGHTA and CDR2 FQGNSA. This CDR3 spans 16 amino acids.

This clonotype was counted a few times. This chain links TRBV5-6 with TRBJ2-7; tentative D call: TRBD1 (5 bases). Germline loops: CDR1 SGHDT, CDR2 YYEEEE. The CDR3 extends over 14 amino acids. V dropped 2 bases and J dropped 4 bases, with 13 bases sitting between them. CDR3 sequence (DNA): TGTGCCAGCAGCTTTCGTGGCAGGGTATACGAGCAGTACGTC. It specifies CASSFRGRVYEQYV.

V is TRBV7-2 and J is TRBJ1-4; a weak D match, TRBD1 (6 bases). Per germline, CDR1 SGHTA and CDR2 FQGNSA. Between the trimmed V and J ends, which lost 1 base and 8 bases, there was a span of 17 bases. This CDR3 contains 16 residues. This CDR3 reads CASSLDIWSGTEKLFF. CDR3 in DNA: TGTGCCAGCAGCTTAGATATTTGGAGTGGGACAGAAAAACTGTTTTTT.

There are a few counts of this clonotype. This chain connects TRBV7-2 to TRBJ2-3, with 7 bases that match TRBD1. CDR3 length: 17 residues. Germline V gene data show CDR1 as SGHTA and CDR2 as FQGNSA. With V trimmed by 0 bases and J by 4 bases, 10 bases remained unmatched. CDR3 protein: CASSLAFMRGRPDTQYF. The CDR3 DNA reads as TGTGCCAGCAGCTTAGCGTTTATGAGGGGGCGCCCAGATACGCAGTATTTT.

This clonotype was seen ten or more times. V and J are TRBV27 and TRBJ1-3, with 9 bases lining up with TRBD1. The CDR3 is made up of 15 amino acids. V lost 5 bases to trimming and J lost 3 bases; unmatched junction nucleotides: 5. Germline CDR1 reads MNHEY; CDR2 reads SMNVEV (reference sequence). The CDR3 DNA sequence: TGTGCCAGCAGTCCGGGACAGGGACTTGGAAACACCATATATTTT. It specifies CASSPGQGLGNTIYF.

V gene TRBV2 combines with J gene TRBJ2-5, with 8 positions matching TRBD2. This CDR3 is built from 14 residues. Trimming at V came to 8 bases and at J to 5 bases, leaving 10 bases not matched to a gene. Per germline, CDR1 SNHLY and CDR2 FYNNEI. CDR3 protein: CASLGLAGSETQYF. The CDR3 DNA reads TGTGCCAGCTTAGGACTAGCCGGAAGCGAGACCCAGTACTTC.

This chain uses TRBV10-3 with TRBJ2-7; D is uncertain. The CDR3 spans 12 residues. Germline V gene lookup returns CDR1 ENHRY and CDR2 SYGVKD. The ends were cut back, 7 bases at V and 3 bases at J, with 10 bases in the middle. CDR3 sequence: CAITRMGYEQYV. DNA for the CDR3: TGTGCCATCACGAGGATGGGCTACGAGCAGTACGTC.

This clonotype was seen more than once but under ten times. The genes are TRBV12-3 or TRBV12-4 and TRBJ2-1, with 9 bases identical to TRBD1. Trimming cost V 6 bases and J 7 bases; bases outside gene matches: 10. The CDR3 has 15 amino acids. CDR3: CASRYTGGAGNEQFF. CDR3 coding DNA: TGTGCCAGCAGATATACAGGGGGCGCGGGGAATGAGCAGTTCTTC.

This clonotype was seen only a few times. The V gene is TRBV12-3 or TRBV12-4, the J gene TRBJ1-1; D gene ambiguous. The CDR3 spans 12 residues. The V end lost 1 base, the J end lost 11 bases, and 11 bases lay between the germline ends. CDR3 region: CASSLDFRKAFF. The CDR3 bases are TGTGCCAGCAGTTTAGACTTTCGGAAGGCTTTCTTT.